The 32 T cell receptor beta chains listed next were all sequenced from one sample in a study of blood T cell repertoires in COVID-19. Sequenced by immunoSEQ multiplex PCR; TCRdb stores in-frame clones only, minus some. The table records 300,000 to 450,000 clones, 75% to 90% of them present only once. Sequencing input: PBMCs or T cells enriched from blood (not recorded which). All receptors come from a man aged 18 to 30 who had recovered from COVID-19.

The chain has TRBV19 and TRBJ1-1; D is unresolved. Trimming took off 10 bases at V and 1 base at J, with 13 bases between the two ends. The CDR3 consists of 13 residues. Germline V gene data show CDR1 as LNHDA and CDR2 as SQIVND (reference sequence). The CDR3 here is CATFRTSNTEAFF. The DNA of the CDR3 is TGTGCCACCTTCCGGACTTCGAACACTGAAGCTTTCTTT.

The V gene is TRBV7-9, the J gene TRBJ1-1; no clear D. The ends were cut back, 5 bases at V and 7 bases at J, with 8 bases in the middle. The CDR3 runs 11 residues. CDR1 SEHNR and CDR2 FQNEAQ come from the germline V gene (reference sequence). DNA of the CDR3: TGTGCCAGCAGCCCCGGAGGTGAAGCTTTCTTT. This translates into CASSPGGEAFF.

This chain joins TRBV4-1 and TRBJ1-2; TRBD1 aligns across 7 bases. V lost 0 bases to trimming and J lost 6 bases; unmatched junction nucleotides: 4. Per germline, CDR1 MGHRA and CDR2 YSYEKL. This CDR3 comprises 14 residues. CDR3 residues: CASSQEQGRHGYTF. The CDR3 DNA reads as TGCGCCAGCAGCCAAGAACAGGGGCGGCATGGCTACACCTTC.

The chain couples TRBV28 to TRBJ2-7; 11 nucleotides line up with TRBD1. Germline loops: CDR1 MDHEN, CDR2 SYDVKM. The V segment lost 6 bases and the J segment 3 bases; nucleotides outside the gene matches: 4. This CDR3 spans 14 amino acids. In DNA form, the CDR3 reads TGTGCCAGCAGGTCCGGGACAGGGGGCTACGAGCAGTACTTC. Translating it yields CASRSGTGGYEQYF.

The V and J genes are TRBV9 and TRBJ1-2; TRBD1 is a possible D gene (5 bases). The CDR3 sequence is 13 residues long. Trimming left V 2 bases short and J 4 bases short, with 9 bases between. From germline, CDR1 is SGDLS and CDR2 YYNGEE. CDR3 bases: TGTGCCAGCAGCGTTGACAGTTCCTATGGCTACACCTTC. Translating gives CASSVDSSYGYTF. Full variable domain (missing parts from reference TRBV9 and TRBJ1-2): DSGVTQTPKHLITATGQRVTLRCSPRSGDLSVYWYQQSLDQGLQFLIQYYNGEERAKGNILERFSAQQFPDLHSELNLSSLELGDSALYFCASSVDSSYGYTFGSGTRLTVV.

V is TRBV18 and J is TRBJ1-1; maybe TRBD1 (5 bases). CDR3 length: 16 amino acids. The V gene's germline CDR1 is KGHSH and CDR2 LQKENI. Deletions cut 3 bases from V and 3 bases from J, with 17 bases between. CDR3 region: CASSPQDTGRDTEAFF. Here the CDR3 DNA reads TGTGCCAGCTCACCCCAGGACACCGGACGGGACACTGAAGCTTTCTTT.

The V call is TRBV6-5, the J call TRBJ1-1, with D possibly TRBD1 on 5 matching bases. This CDR3 has 13 amino acids. The V and J ends lost 5 bases and 5 bases respectively, with 12 bases between them. Germline V gene data show CDR1 as MNHEY and CDR2 as SVGAGI. The CDR3 protein is CASSREGRTEAFF. The CDR3 DNA reads TGTGCCAGCAGTAGGGAGGGGAGGACTGAAGCTTTCTTT.

The chain links TRBV3-1 (or the pseudogene TRBV3-2) to TRBJ1-4, with a weak D call TRBD1 (6 bases). V dropped 5 bases and J dropped 2 bases, with 15 bases sitting between them. The CDR3 consists of 16 residues. Germline assignment: CDR1 LGHDT and CDR2 YNNKEL (reference sequence). The CDR3 region is CASSELTGFTNEKLFF. The DNA for the CDR3 is TGTGCCAGCAGCGAGCTTACAGGGTTCACTAATGAAAAACTGTTTTTT.

In this sample, this clone turned up once. The chain carries TRBV4-1 and TRBJ2-7, with TRBD2 matching 13 bases. Germline V gives CDR1 MGHRA, CDR2 YSYEKL. Trimming removed 0 bases from V and 2 bases from J; junction bases left unmatched: 4. This CDR3 has 17 amino acids. The CDR3 here is CASSQDGTSGNTYEQYF. The CDR3 bases are TGCGCCAGCAGCCAAGACGGGACTAGCGGGAACACCTACGAGCAGTACTTC.

The CDR3 DNA reads TGTGCCAGCAGTGAATATCCGTCAGGGTCCGAGCAGTACTTC. Translated: CASSEYPSGSEQYF. The chain couples TRBV2 to TRBJ2-7; possible D gene TRBD1, 5 bases. CDR1 and CDR2 (germline): SNHLY, FYNNEI. CDR3 length: 14 residues. Between the trimmed V and J ends, which lost 2 bases and 6 bases, there was a span of 14 bases.

This clone appeared once. The CDR3 is CASSQDLAGVGRELFF. CDR3 sequence (DNA): TGCGCCAGCAGCCAAGACTTAGCGGGAGTGGGCCGGGAGCTGTTTTTT. The J gene is TRBJ2-2, the V gene TRBV4-1; 9 positions agree with TRBD2. Unmatched junction bases numbered 8, after V lost 0 bases and J lost 9 bases. Germline assignment: CDR1 MGHRA and CDR2 YSYEKL. CDR3 length: 16 residues.

The rearrangement joins TRBV7-9 to TRBJ2-3; 8 positions match TRBD1. The CDR3 has 15 amino acids. Trimming cost V 1 base and J 2 bases; bases outside gene matches: 2. CDR1 is SEHNR and CDR2 is FQNEAQ in the germline V gene (reference sequence). CDR3 amino acids: CASSLGDRYTDTQYF. CDR3 DNA: TGTGCCAGCAGCTTAGGGGACAGGTACACAGATACGCAGTATTTT.

The chain combines TRBV5-1 with TRBJ2-7, with D possibly matching TRBD1 (6 bases). Germline CDR1 is SGHRS and CDR2 is YFSETQ. V dropped 1 base and J dropped 6 bases, with 11 bases sitting between them. This CDR3 comprises 13 residues. CDR3 nucleotides: TGCGCCAGCAGCTTGCTCCAGGGGCGCGAGCAGTACTTC. The encoded protein is CASSLLQGREQYF.

The V call is TRBV20-1, the J call TRBJ1-6; no clear D. V shed 3 bases and J shed 0 bases, with 12 bases lying between them. Germline V gene data show CDR1 as DFQATT and CDR2 as SNEGSKA (reference sequence). The CDR3 spans 16 residues. In nucleotides, the CDR3 is TGCAGTGCTAGTTTAATTCGGAGCTCCTATAATTCACCCCTCCACTTT. It yields the protein CSASLIRSSYNSPLHF.

The rearrangement joins TRBV7-2 to TRBJ2-3; 9 positions agree with TRBD2. V lost 6 bases to trimming and J lost 3 bases; unmatched junction nucleotides: 7. This CDR3 region has 15 residues. The germline CDR1 and CDR2 sequences are SGHTA and FQGNSA. CDR3 coding DNA: TGTGCCAGCAGACGTAGCGGGAGTCCGACAGATACGCAGTATTTT. This sequence encodes CASRRSGSPTDTQYF.

The CDR3 nucleotides read TGTGCCAGCTCACCCCAAATGACTCAAGAGACCCAGTACTTC. This encodes CASSPQMTQETQYF. The chain combines TRBV18 with TRBJ2-5; D remains ambiguous. The germline gives CDR1 KGHSH, CDR2 LQKENI. Trimming left V 3 bases short and J 2 bases short, with 10 bases between. The CDR3 totals 14 residues.

The V gene is TRBV20-1, the J gene TRBJ1-6; 7 bases align to TRBD1. Germline V gives CDR1 DFQATT, CDR2 SNEGSKA (reference sequence). The CDR3 runs 11 residues. The trim removed 3 bases at V and 14 bases at J, leaving 4 bases unmatched. Here the CDR3 DNA reads TGCAGTGCTAGTACAGGGGTGTCCCTCCACTTT. It translates to CSASTGVSLHF.

Notes on this clone: Other DNA sequences in this sample translate to the same CDR3. The genes are TRBV18 and TRBJ2-1; TRBD2 matches at 14 bases. Trimming cost V 6 bases and J 6 bases; bases outside gene matches: 4. CDR1 is KGHSH and CDR2 is LQKENI in the germline V gene. The CDR3 loop spans 15 amino acids. CDR3 DNA: TGTGCCAGCTCCCCGGGACTAGCGGGAGCCAATGAGCAGTTCTTC. Amino acids: CASSPGLAGANEQFF.

This clone has more than one count but fewer than ten. The CDR3 loop is CASSGRDTGNYGYTF. CDR3 in DNA: TGTGCCAGCAGCGGGAGGGACACCGGGAACTATGGCTACACCTTC. The chain recombines TRBV7-8 with TRBJ1-2; D possibly corresponds to TRBD1 (6 bases). CDR3 length: 15 residues. V lost 5 bases and J lost 2, with 15 bases in between. CDR1 and CDR2 (germline): SGHVS, FQNEAQ.

The V gene is TRBV2, the J gene TRBJ2-5; TRBD2 matches 8 bases. The germline gives CDR1 SNHLY, CDR2 FYNNEI. There are 13 residues in the CDR3. Trimming cost V 7 bases and J 5 bases; bases outside gene matches: 6. The CDR3 sequence: CASTGGLGETQYF. CDR3 DNA: TGTGCCAGCACGGGGGGGCTGGGGGAGACCCAGTACTTC.

This clone was seen only a few times. The chain employs TRBV19 and TRBJ1-5; possible D gene TRBD1, 6 bases. CDR3 length: 15 residues. Trimming removed 6 bases at V and 1 base at J, with 13 bases between. Germline lookup yields CDR1 LNHDA and CDR2 SQIVND (reference sequence). The CDR3 loop reads CASRPTGQSNQPQHF. The CDR3 bases are TGTGCCAGTAGGCCTACAGGGCAAAGCAATCAGCCCCAGCATTTT. Using reference TRBV19 and TRBJ1-5 for the parts outside the CDR3, the full variable domain is DGGITQSPKYLFRKEGQNVTLSCEQNLNHDAMYWYRQDPGQGLRLIYYSQIVNDFQKGDIAEGYSVSREKKESFPLTVTSAQKNPTAFYLCASRPTGQSNQPQHFGDGTRLSIL.

J is TRBJ1-1 and V is TRBV9; a weak D match, TRBD1 (5 bases). The germline CDR1 and CDR2 sequences are SGDLS and YYNGEE. Between the trimmed V and J ends, which lost 0 bases and 1 base, there was a span of 7 bases. The CDR3 spans 14 residues. The CDR3 reads CASSVVQANTEAFF. The CDR3 coding sequence is TGTGCCAGCAGCGTAGTACAGGCGAACACTGAAGCTTTCTTT.

The CDR3 sequence is CASSGAEQYF. CDR3 nucleotide sequence: TGTGCCAGCAGTGGGGCAGAGCAGTACTTC. The chain couples TRBV6-4 to TRBJ2-7, with D hard to call. Germline CDR1 is MRHNA and CDR2 is SNTAGT. Trimming cost V 4 bases and J 7 bases, with 5 bases left between them. The length of the CDR3 is 10 residues.

The chain recombines TRBV27 with TRBJ2-2, with D unclear. The V and J ends lost 3 bases and 3 bases respectively, with 11 bases between them. The CDR3 is made up of 15 amino acids. From germline, CDR1 is MNHEY and CDR2 SMNVEV (reference sequence). The CDR3 here is CASSFFRGDTGELFF. The CDR3 bases are TGTGCCAGCAGTTTTTTCAGAGGTGACACCGGGGAGCTGTTTTTT.

The rearrangement links TRBV11-2 to TRBJ2-3, with TRBD2 matching over 8 bases. Germline lookup yields CDR1 SGHAT and CDR2 FQNNGV. V lost 0 bases and J lost 2; bases outside the gene matches: 7. This CDR3 is 17 amino acids long. The CDR3 nucleotides read TGTGCCAGCAGCTTAGAGTCTGGCGGGGGGCTCACAGATACGCAGTATTTT. Translation gives CASSLESGGGLTDTQYF.

The V call is TRBV18, the J call TRBJ1-2; D not certain. Germline-derived CDR1 and CDR2 are KGHSH and LQKENI. Trimming shortened V by 3 bases and J by 0 bases, and 26 bases separated the two germline ends. The CDR3 extends over 20 amino acids. The CDR3 sequence: CASSPPGDRNVGSTNYGYTF. The CDR3 DNA reads TGTGCCAGCTCACCGCCCGGAGACCGGAACGTAGGGAGCACTAACTATGGCTACACCTTC.

J is TRBJ2-6 and V is TRBV27, with TRBD1 matching over 9 bases. Per the germline V gene, CDR1 is MNHEY and CDR2 is SMNVEV (reference sequence). Trimming cost V 1 base and J 1 base; bases outside gene matches: 11. The CDR3 is made up of 20 amino acids. Here the CDR3 reads CASSLFPPDRGTSGANVLTF. For the CDR3, the DNA is TGTGCCAGCAGTTTATTCCCACCGGACAGGGGAACTTCTGGGGCCAACGTCCTGACTTTC.

The gene calls are TRBV9 and TRBJ1-4; 7 bases align to TRBD1. V was pared by 3 bases and J by 3 bases, with 11 bases of the junction left unmatched. The germline V gene encodes CDR1 SGDLS and CDR2 YYNGEE. CDR3 length equals 17 residues. In DNA form, the CDR3 reads TGTGCCAGCAGCGCAGCATCTAGACAGGGAGCTAATGAAAAACTGTTTTTT. Protein: CASSAASRQGANEKLFF.

The V call is TRBV18, the J call TRBJ2-4; D is uncertain. V was clipped by 6 bases and J by 8 bases, with 14 bases between them. The germline gives CDR1 KGHSH, CDR2 LQKENI. The CDR3 contains 13 residues. The CDR3: CASSGENGYIQYF. As DNA, the CDR3 is TGTGCCAGCTCCGGAGAGAACGGATACATTCAGTACTTC.

The V gene is TRBV2, the J gene TRBJ2-5; 7 bases fit TRBD2. The junction had 11 bases not matched to a gene; V was cut back by 4 bases and J by 3 bases. This CDR3 region has 16 residues. Germline CDR1 and CDR2: SNHLY and FYNNEI. The CDR3 DNA sequence: TGTGCCAGCAGTGGACGACGGACTAGAAGAGAAGAGACCCAGTACTTC. Residues: CASSGRRTRREETQYF.

J is TRBJ2-7 and V is TRBV3-1 (or the pseudogene TRBV3-2), with 12 bases that match TRBD1. V gave up 0 bases and J gave up 6 bases; unmatched junction bases: 3. The CDR3 has 15 amino acids. Germline-derived CDR1 and CDR2 are LGHDT and YNNKEL (reference sequence). CDR3 sequence (DNA): TGTGCCAGCAGCCAAGAGGGGACAGGGGGCGCCGAGCAGTACTTC. This gives the protein CASSQEGTGGAEQYF.

The chain has TRBV5-1 and TRBJ2-3; tentatively, D is TRBD2 (5 bases). V was pared by 4 bases and J by 3 bases, with 12 bases between. The CDR3 contains 14 residues. Germline CDR1 SGHRS, CDR2 YFSETQ. This CDR3 is CASSPSPGTDTQYF. The CDR3 DNA follows: TGCGCCAGCAGCCCCTCTCCGGGGACAGATACGCAGTATTTT. The whole variable domain, remainder taken from reference TRBV5-1 and TRBJ2-3, is KAGVTQTPRYLIKTRGQQVTLSCSPISGHRSVSWYQQTPGQGLQFLFEYFSETQRNKGNFPGRFSGRQFSNSRSEMNVSTLELGDSALYLCASSPSPGTDTQYFGPGTRLTVL.